A selection of T cell receptor beta chains follows, all from one sample in a study of shared clonotypes between healthy human individuals. This table comes from immunoSEQ multiplex PCR, and its TCRdb copy is limited to in-frame clones, with some not included. Here the sample spans around 700,000 clones, approximately 75% being singletons. Sequencing was performed on memory CD4+ T cells sorted from blood. These receptors were taken from a woman in her thirties in good health. CDR3s include the opening cysteine and the closing phenylalanine or tryptophan. Fields, in order: D gene, J gene, V gene, clone size, CDR3 protein, CDR3 DNA. The D gene is left open where the match is weak. Only some rows state a clone size, as once, few, many or a class for expanded clones.

>TRBD1|TRBJ2-2|TRBV15|NA
CATSNQRPDRKSSTGELFF
TGTGCCACCAGCAACCAAAGACCGGACAGGAAAAGCTCCACCGGGGAGCTGTTTTTT
>NA|TRBJ1-1|TRBV15|NA
CATSRRSNTEAFF
TGTGCCACCAGCAGAAGGAGCAACACTGAAGCTTTCTTT
>NA|TRBJ2-1|TRBV14|few
CASSQTQTGLPYNEQFF
TGTGCCAGCAGCCAAACACAAACGGGACTCCCTTACAATGAGCAGTTCTTC
>NA|TRBJ2-2|TRBV5-1|NA
CASSLSGANTGELFF
TGCGCCAGCAGCTTGAGTGGGGCGAACACCGGGGAGCTGTTTTTT
>TRBD2|TRBJ2-1|TRBV29-1|NA
CSVEPPSGSVVDEQFF
TGCAGCGTTGAACCTCCTAGCGGGAGCGTTGTCGATGAGCAGTTCTTC
>NA|TRBJ1-1|TRBV10-1|NA
CASSDHGNTEAFF
TGCGCCAGCAGTGATCACGGGAACACTGAAGCTTTCTTT
>NA|TRBJ2-7|TRBV10-2|NA
CASSELASATSYEQYF
TGCGCCAGCAGTGAGTTAGCTAGCGCGACCTCCTACGAGCAGTACTTC
>NA|TRBJ2-7|TRBV27|few
CASSFTGSSYEQYF
TGTGCCAGCAGTTTTACGGGGTCTTCTTACGAGCAGTACTTC
>TRBD1|TRBJ2-7|TRBV11-2|NA
CASSLEGTGFSEQYF
TGTGCCAGCAGCTTAGAAGGGACAGGCTTCTCCGAGCAGTACTTC
>TRBD1|TRBJ2-5|TRBV5-1|NA
CASSLADRDQETQYF
TGCGCCAGCAGCCTGGCTGACAGGGACCAAGAGACCCAGTACTTC
>NA|TRBJ2-3|TRBV7-8|NA
CASSPRRGPSTDTQYF
TGTGCCAGCAGCCCCCGGAGAGGACCTAGCACAGATACGCAGTATTTT
>TRBD2|TRBJ2-2|TRBV4-1|NA
CASSQKGLADANTGELFF
TGCGCCAGCAGCCAAAAGGGACTAGCGGACGCAAACACCGGGGAGCTGTTTTTT
>TRBD2|TRBJ2-1|TRBV25-1|NA
CASSFGGGYNEQFF
TGTGCCAGCTCCTTCGGGGGGGGCTACAATGAGCAGTTCTTC
>NA|TRBJ2-7|TRBV7-8|NA
CASSLSPGYEQYF
TGTGCCAGCAGCCTATCCCCAGGGTACGAGCAGTACTTC
>NA|TRBJ2-1|TRBV5-4|NA
CASSLDGGNEQFF
TGTGCCAGCAGCTTGGATGGGGGAAATGAGCAGTTCTTC
>NA|TRBJ2-1|TRBV11-2|NA
CASSANLDSYNEQFF
TGTGCCAGCAGCGCCAATCTCGACTCCTACAATGAGCAGTTCTTC
>TRBD1|TRBJ1-2|TRBV29-1|NA
CSVAGGEDGYTF
TGCAGCGTTGCAGGGGGGGAAGATGGCTACACCTTC
>NA|TRBJ1-2|TRBV15|NA
CATSRDRDPSRGYTF
TGTGCCACCAGCAGAGATCGAGATCCGAGCCGAGGCTACACCTTC
>NA|TRBJ1-1|TRBV7-9|NA
CASSLSGAGAFF
TGTGCCAGCAGCTTATCAGGGGCGGGCGCTTTCTTT
>TRBD2|TRBJ2-3|TRBV27|NA
CASSIVAGGIDTQYF
TGTGCCAGCAGTATAGTAGCGGGAGGAATAGATACGCAGTATTTT
>NA|TRBJ1-3|TRBV7-2|NA
CASSPEYSGNTIYF
TGTGCCAGCAGCCCTGAATACTCTGGAAACACCATATATTTT
>NA|TRBJ1-4|TRBV7-2|many
CASSLAGAWEKLFF
TGTGCCAGCAGCTTAGCGGGGGCATGGGAAAAACTGTTTTTT
>NA|TRBJ1-2|TRBV28|few
CASSLGLNYGYTF
TGTGCCAGCAGCCTGGGACTGAACTATGGCTACACCTTC
>NA|TRBJ2-3|TRBV25-1|NA
CASSGERGSDTQYF
TGTGCCAGCAGTGGAGAGAGAGGATCAGATACGCAGTATTTT